The 25 T cell receptor beta chains given below trace back to one sample, sequenced in a study of blood T cell repertoires in COVID-19. Produced via immunoSEQ multiplex PCR; TCRdb's table is partial and in-frame only. The table records about 20,000 clones, around 89% of them present only once. Sequencing was carried out using peripheral blood. The receptors were sampled from a human donor in a cohort sampled during active COVID-19.

The chain recombines TRBV12-3 or TRBV12-4 with TRBJ2-2, with a weak D call TRBD2 (5 bases). V shed 6 bases and J shed 0 bases, with 5 bases lying between them. The CDR3 is 13 residues long. CDR3 DNA sequence: TGTGCCAGCAGGCGGGCGAACACCGGGGAGCTGTTTTTT. This sequence encodes CASRRANTGELFF.

The rearrangement links TRBV2 to TRBJ2-7, with 9 bases matching TRBD1. Germline trimming cut 4 bases from V and 7 bases from J; bases unmatched to any gene: 11. The CDR3 runs 15 residues. The germline CDR1 and CDR2 sequences are SNHLY and FYNNEI. CDR3 in amino acids: CASSAREDRGWEQYF. The CDR3 DNA is TGTGCCAGCAGTGCCCGGGAGGACAGGGGTTGGGAGCAGTACTTC.

This chain connects TRBV24-1 to TRBJ2-2; 11 positions match TRBD1. V gave up 4 bases and J gave up 6 bases; unmatched junction bases: 6. Per germline, CDR1 KGHDR and CDR2 SFDVKD. The CDR3 sequence is 16 residues long. The chain's CDR3 is CATSDPRTGGPGELFF. DNA of the CDR3: TGTGCCACCAGTGACCCCAGGACAGGGGGCCCCGGGGAGCTGTTTTTT.

The chain employs TRBV27 and TRBJ1-2; TRBD1 might be the D (5 bases). Germline assignment: CDR1 MNHEY and CDR2 SMNVEV (reference sequence). Trimming shortened V by 4 bases and J by 6 bases, and 12 bases separated the two germline ends. The CDR3 consists of 13 residues. The CDR3 sequence: CASSSDTPHGYTF. DNA of the CDR3: TGTGCCAGCAGTTCGGACACACCCCATGGCTACACCTTC.

This clone is a singleton in its sample. Other nucleotide sequences from this sample produce the same CDR3. V usage is TRBV9 and J usage is TRBJ1-1, with 8 bases aligning to TRBD1. The CDR3 is 14 residues long. Trimming cost V 3 bases and J 3 bases; bases outside gene matches: 4. The germline CDR1 and CDR2 sequences are SGDLS and YYNGEE. This CDR3 reads CASSALTGDTEAFF. CDR3 nucleotide sequence: TGTGCCAGCAGCGCTCTGACAGGGGACACTGAAGCTTTCTTT.

This clone was observed a handful of times. The chain is built from TRBV6-5 and TRBJ2-2; D perhaps matches TRBD1 (5 bases). Deletions cut 2 bases from V and 3 bases from J, with 7 bases between. In germline, CDR1 is MNHEY, CDR2 SVGAGI. The CDR3 has 14 amino acids. The CDR3 sequence: CASSYKGDTGELFF. The CDR3 coding sequence is TGTGCCAGCAGTTACAAAGGGGACACCGGGGAGCTGTTTTTT.

J is TRBJ2-5 and V is TRBV19; 10 bases are a match to TRBD1. Germline CDR1 reads LNHDA; CDR2 reads SQIVND (reference sequence). J gave up 8 bases and V 6 bases, and 6 bases lay outside the gene matches. The CDR3 covers 13 residues. DNA for the CDR3: TGTGCCAGTAGCCCCGGGACAGGGGTCACCCAGTACTTC. This encodes CASSPGTGVTQYF.

This sequence joins TRBV11-2 and TRBJ2-7; 9 bases match TRBD2. Germline CDR1 and CDR2: SGHAT and FQNNGV. V gave up 4 bases and J gave up 1 base; unmatched junction bases: 5. CDR3 length equals 15 residues. The CDR3 sequence is CASSWGLAGSYEQYF. The CDR3 nucleotides read TGTGCCAGCAGCTGGGGGCTAGCGGGATCCTACGAGCAGTACTTC.

The rearrangement links TRBV7-3 to TRBJ2-1; 11 bases are shared with TRBD1. Germline CDR1 and CDR2: SGHTA and FQGTGA. The CDR3 is 15 amino acids. The V segment lost 3 bases and the J segment 3 bases; nucleotides outside the gene matches: 1. DNA for the CDR3: TGTGCCAGCAGCTTCGGGACAGGGGGCTACAATGAGCAGTTCTTC. This encodes CASSFGTGGYNEQFF.

Only a few counts were recorded for this clone. The chain combines TRBV10-1 with TRBJ1-2; D remains ambiguous. Germline values: CDR1 WNHNN, CDR2 SYGVQD (reference sequence). The germline V and J ends were trimmed by 6 bases and 6 bases, with 8 bases remaining between them. There are 11 residues in the CDR3. CDR3 protein: CASRSKHGYTF. CDR3 sequence (DNA): TGCGCCAGCAGGAGCAAACATGGCTACACCTTC.

The chain is built from TRBV6-5 and TRBJ2-1; tentatively, D is TRBD2 (6 bases). Trimming shortened V by 6 bases and J by 4 bases, and 13 bases separated the two germline ends. Germline loops: CDR1 MNHEY, CDR2 SVGAGI. The CDR3 length is 14 residues. The DNA for the CDR3 is TGTGCCAGCAGGCAAGACGGGGGATACAATGAGCAGTTCTTC. It is translated as CASRQDGGYNEQFF.

This clone appeared once. This chain connects TRBV30 to TRBJ2-3; perhaps TRBD1 as D (5 bases). The CDR3 length is 14 residues. Germline values: CDR1 GTSNPN, CDR2 SVGIG (reference sequence). The V and J ends lost 1 base and 3 bases respectively, with 11 bases between them. The CDR3 is CAWSEKGLTDTQYF. The CDR3 bases are TGTGCCTGGAGTGAGAAGGGGCTAACAGATACGCAGTATTTT.

The chain uses TRBV15 and TRBJ2-7; possibly TRBD2 for D (6 bases). Germline values: CDR1 LNHNV, CDR2 YYDKDF (reference sequence). V dropped 5 bases and J dropped 4 bases, with 12 bases sitting between them. The CDR3 contains 13 residues. The chain's CDR3 is CATSRTTAYEQYF. In nucleotides, the CDR3 is TGTGCCACCAGCCGGACTACAGCTTACGAGCAGTACTTC.

The chain links TRBV5-1 to TRBJ2-1; a weak D match, TRBD1 (5 bases). There are 13 residues in the CDR3. The germline gives CDR1 SGHRS, CDR2 YFSETQ. The V and J ends lost 4 bases and 5 bases respectively, with 10 bases between them. Here the CDR3 reads CASSQDRNNEQFF. In nucleotides, the CDR3 is TGCGCCAGCAGCCAAGACAGAAACAATGAGCAGTTCTTC. The whole variable domain, remainder taken from reference TRBV5-1 and TRBJ2-1, is KAGVTQTPRYLIKTRGQQVTLSCSPISGHRSVSWYQQTPGQGLQFLFEYFSETQRNKGNFPGRFSGRQFSNSRSEMNVSTLELGDSALYLCASSQDRNNEQFFGPGTRLTVL.

The chain couples TRBV3-1 (or the pseudogene TRBV3-2) to TRBJ2-2; no clear D. Germline V gene sequence: CDR1 LGHDT, CDR2 YNNKEL (reference sequence). The V and J ends lost 1 base and 4 bases respectively, with 10 bases between them. The CDR3 is made up of 15 amino acids. This CDR3 is CASSQGLQSTGELFF. The CDR3 nucleotides are TGTGCCAGCAGCCAAGGCTTACAAAGCACCGGGGAGCTGTTTTTT.

The chain combines TRBV30 with TRBJ2-5; possible D gene TRBD2, 5 bases. The CDR3 covers 14 residues. The ends were cut back, 0 bases at V and 6 bases at J, with 14 bases in the middle. Germline assignment: CDR1 GTSNPN and CDR2 SVGIG (reference sequence). Written as DNA, the CDR3 is TGTGCCTGGAGTGTACGCAGAGGGATGAAGACCCAGTACTTC. Its protein product is CAWSVRRGMKTQYF.

The rearrangement joins TRBV5-1 to TRBJ1-1; 11 positions agree with TRBD1. CDR1 is SGHRS, CDR2 YFSETQ, per germline. The CDR3 length is 15 residues. The V gene end was trimmed by 4 bases and the J gene end by 4 bases; junction bases not matched to a gene: 6. The CDR3 reads CASSPGQGAITEAFF. CDR3 sequence (DNA): TGCGCCAGCAGCCCAGGACAGGGGGCTATCACTGAAGCTTTCTTT.

This rearrangement joins TRBV11-3 to TRBJ1-2; a possible D gene is TRBD1 (6 bases). Deletions cut 5 bases from V and 2 bases from J, with 12 bases between. Germline V gives CDR1 SGHNT, CDR2 YENEEA. The CDR3 consists of 14 residues. The CDR3 here is CASSPRGTNYGYTF. The DNA for the CDR3 is TGTGCCAGCAGCCCGAGAGGGACAAACTATGGCTACACCTTC.

J is TRBJ2-5 and V is TRBV11-3, with 7 bases that match TRBD1. CDR1 SGHNT and CDR2 YENEEA come from the germline V gene. This CDR3 has 14 residues. V lost 5 bases and J lost 2; bases outside the gene matches: 5. Here the CDR3 reads CASSLPGQQETQYF. In DNA form, the CDR3 reads TGTGCCAGCAGCCTCCCGGGACAGCAAGAGACCCAGTACTTC.

This chain uses TRBV11-2 with TRBJ2-2; 9 nucleotides match TRBD1. The germline gives CDR1 SGHAT, CDR2 FQNNGV. The V segment lost 0 bases and the J segment 3 bases; nucleotides outside the gene matches: 5. The CDR3 is 17 residues long. CDR3 loop: CASSLDSGQGYTGELFF. For the CDR3, the DNA is TGTGCCAGCAGCTTAGATTCAGGACAGGGGTACACCGGGGAGCTGTTTTTT. Full variable domain (remainder filled in from reference TRBV11-2 and TRBJ2-2): EAGVAQSPRYKIIEKRQSVAFWCNPISGHATLYWYQQILGQGPKLLIQFQNNGVVDDSQLPKDRFSAERLKGVDSTLKIQPAKLEDSAVYLCASSLDSGQGYTGELFFGEGSRLTVL.

The genes are TRBV3-1 (or the pseudogene TRBV3-2) and TRBJ2-4; 8 bases line up with TRBD1. J was trimmed by 7 bases and V by 4 bases; bases with no gene match: 12. CDR3 length equals 16 residues. CDR1 LGHDT and CDR2 YNNKEL come from the germline V gene (reference sequence). CDR3 residues: CASSPGPGQGTNIQYF. The CDR3 nucleotides read TGTGCCAGCAGCCCAGGGCCCGGACAGGGAACGAACATTCAGTACTTC.

The genes are TRBV18 and TRBJ2-5, with D tentatively TRBD1 (6 bases). Trimming stripped 2 bases from V and 4 bases from J, with 8 bases between. The CDR3 sequence is 13 residues long. Germline V CDR1 and CDR2: KGHSH, LQKENI. The CDR3 here is CASSPDRTETQYF. CDR3 coding DNA: TGTGCCAGCTCACCAGACAGGACAGAGACCCAGTACTTC.

V is TRBV13 and J is TRBJ2-1; D is possibly TRBD2 (5 bases). CDR3 length equals 16 residues. V lost 3 bases and J lost 0, with 12 bases in between. Per germline, CDR1 PRHDT and CDR2 FYEKMQ (reference sequence). The CDR3: CASSFGLRSSYNEQFF. Here the CDR3 DNA reads TGTGCCAGCAGCTTCGGACTGAGGAGCTCCTACAATGAGCAGTTCTTC.

The V gene is TRBV6-1, the J gene TRBJ1-5, with D tentatively TRBD1 (5 bases). Germline CDR1 is MNHNS and CDR2 is SASEGT. This CDR3 spans 15 amino acids. Trimming stripped 1 base from V and 7 bases from J, with 14 bases between. DNA of the CDR3: TGTGCCAGCAGTGAAGTTGGCACCAGGGAACAGCCCCAGCATTTT. This encodes CASSEVGTREQPQHF.

The chain is built from TRBV2 and TRBJ2-1, with 10 bases that match TRBD2. The J segment lost 4 bases and the V segment lost 2 bases, leaving 11 bases of the junction unmatched. The CDR3 loop spans 18 amino acids. Germline CDR1 SNHLY, CDR2 FYNNEI. The CDR3 here is CASSEFLTSGMTYNEQFF. CDR3 sequence (DNA): TGTGCCAGCAGTGAATTCTTAACTAGCGGGATGACGTACAATGAGCAGTTCTTC.